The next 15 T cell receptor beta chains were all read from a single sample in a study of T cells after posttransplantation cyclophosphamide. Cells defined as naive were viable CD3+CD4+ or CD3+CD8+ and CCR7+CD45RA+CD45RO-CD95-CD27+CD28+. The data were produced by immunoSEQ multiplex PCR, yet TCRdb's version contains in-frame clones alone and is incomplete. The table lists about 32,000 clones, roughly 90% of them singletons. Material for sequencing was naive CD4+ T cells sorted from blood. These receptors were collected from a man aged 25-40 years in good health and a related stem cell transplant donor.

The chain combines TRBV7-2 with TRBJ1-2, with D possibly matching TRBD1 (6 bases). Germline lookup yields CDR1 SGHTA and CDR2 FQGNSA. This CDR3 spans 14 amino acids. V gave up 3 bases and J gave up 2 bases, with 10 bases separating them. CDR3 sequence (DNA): TGTGCCAGCAGCTTGGGGGGGCGGAACTATGGCTACACCTTC. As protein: CASSLGGRNYGYTF.

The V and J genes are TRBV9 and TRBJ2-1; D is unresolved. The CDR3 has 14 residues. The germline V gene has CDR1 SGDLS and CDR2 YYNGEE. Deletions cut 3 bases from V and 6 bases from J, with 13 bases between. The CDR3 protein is CASSEVPGGNEQFF. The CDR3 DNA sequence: TGTGCCAGCAGCGAGGTCCCGGGTGGCAATGAGCAGTTCTTC. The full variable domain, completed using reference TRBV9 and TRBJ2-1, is DSGVTQTPKHLITATGQRVTLRCSPRSGDLSVYWYQQSLDQGLQFLIQYYNGEERAKGNILERFSAQQFPDLHSELNLSSLELGDSALYFCASSEVPGGNEQFFGPGTRLTVL.

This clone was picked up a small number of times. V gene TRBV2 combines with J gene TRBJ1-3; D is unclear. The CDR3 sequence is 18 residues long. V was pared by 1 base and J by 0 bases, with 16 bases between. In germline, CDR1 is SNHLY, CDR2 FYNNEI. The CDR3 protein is CASSEVGGGTSSGNTIYF. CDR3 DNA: TGTGCCAGCAGTGAAGTTGGTGGCGGCACAAGCTCTGGAAACACCATATATTTT.

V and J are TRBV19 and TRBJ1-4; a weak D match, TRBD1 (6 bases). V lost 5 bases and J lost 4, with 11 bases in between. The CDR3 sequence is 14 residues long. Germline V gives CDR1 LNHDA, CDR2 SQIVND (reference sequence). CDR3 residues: CASSEGTSNEKLFF. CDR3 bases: TGTGCCAGTAGTGAGGGGACAAGTAATGAAAAACTGTTTTTT. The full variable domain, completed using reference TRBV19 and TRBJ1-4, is DGGITQSPKYLFRKEGQNVTLSCEQNLNHDAMYWYRQDPGQGLRLIYYSQIVNDFQKGDIAEGYSVSREKKESFPLTVTSAQKNPTAFYLCASSEGTSNEKLFFGSGTQLSVL.

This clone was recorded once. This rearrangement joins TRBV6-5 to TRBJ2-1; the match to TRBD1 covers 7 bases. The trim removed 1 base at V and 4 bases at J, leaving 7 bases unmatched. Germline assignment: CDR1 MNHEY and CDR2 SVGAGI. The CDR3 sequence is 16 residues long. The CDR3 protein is CASSYYRTGRYNEQFF. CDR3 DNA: TGTGCCAGCAGTTACTACCGGACAGGCAGATACAATGAGCAGTTCTTC.

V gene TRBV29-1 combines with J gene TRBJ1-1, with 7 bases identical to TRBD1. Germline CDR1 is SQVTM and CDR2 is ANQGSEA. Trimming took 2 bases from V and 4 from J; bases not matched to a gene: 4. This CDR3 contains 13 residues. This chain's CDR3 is CSVEYRGGTEAFF. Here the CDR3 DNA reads TGCAGCGTTGAATACAGGGGCGGCACTGAAGCTTTCTTT.

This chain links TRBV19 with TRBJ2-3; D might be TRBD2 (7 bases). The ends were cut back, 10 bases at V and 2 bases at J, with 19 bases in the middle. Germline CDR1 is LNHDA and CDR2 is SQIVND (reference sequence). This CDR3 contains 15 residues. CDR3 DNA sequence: TGTGCCACCAGCCGAGGGGGGGTAAACACAGATACGCAGTATTTT. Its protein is CATSRGGVNTDTQYF.

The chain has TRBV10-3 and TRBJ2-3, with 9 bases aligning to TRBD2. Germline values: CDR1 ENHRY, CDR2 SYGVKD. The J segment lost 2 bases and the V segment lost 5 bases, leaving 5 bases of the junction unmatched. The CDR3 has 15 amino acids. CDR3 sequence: CAISLAGTNTDTQYF. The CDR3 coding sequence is TGTGCCATCAGTCTAGCGGGGACCAACACAGATACGCAGTATTTT.

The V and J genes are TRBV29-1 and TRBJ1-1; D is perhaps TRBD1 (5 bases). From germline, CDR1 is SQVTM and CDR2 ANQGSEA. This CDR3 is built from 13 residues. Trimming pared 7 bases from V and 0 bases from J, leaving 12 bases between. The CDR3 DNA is TGCAGCGCTGAGCGGGGGATGAACACTGAAGCTTTCTTT. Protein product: CSAERGMNTEAFF.

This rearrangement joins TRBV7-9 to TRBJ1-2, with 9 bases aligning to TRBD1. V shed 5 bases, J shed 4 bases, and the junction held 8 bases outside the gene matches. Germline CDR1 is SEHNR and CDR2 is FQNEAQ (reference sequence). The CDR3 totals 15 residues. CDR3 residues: CASSVTGGAGYGYTF. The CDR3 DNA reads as TGTGCCAGCAGCGTTACAGGGGGCGCCGGCTATGGCTACACCTTC.

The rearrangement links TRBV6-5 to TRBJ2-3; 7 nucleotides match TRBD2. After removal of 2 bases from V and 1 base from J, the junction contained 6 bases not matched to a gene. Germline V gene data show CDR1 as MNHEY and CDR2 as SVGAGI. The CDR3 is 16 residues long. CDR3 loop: CASSYVRGGGTDTQYF. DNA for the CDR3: TGTGCCAGCAGTTACGTTAGGGGAGGGGGCACAGATACGCAGTATTTT.

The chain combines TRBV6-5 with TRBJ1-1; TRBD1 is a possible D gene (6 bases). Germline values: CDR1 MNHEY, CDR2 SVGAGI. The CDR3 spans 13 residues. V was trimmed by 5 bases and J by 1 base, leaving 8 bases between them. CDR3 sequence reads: CASSPQGNTEAFF. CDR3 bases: TGTGCCAGCAGTCCACAGGGGAACACTGAAGCTTTCTTT.

The CDR3 nucleotides are TGTGCCATCAGGCCTCGGGTCGGACAGGGGATCTACGAGCAGTACTTC. This translates into CAIRPRVGQGIYEQYF. The J gene is TRBJ2-7, the V gene TRBV10-3; 9 positions agree with TRBD1. Germline loops: CDR1 ENHRY, CDR2 SYGVKD. CDR3 length: 16 residues. V lost 6 bases to trimming and J lost 3 bases; unmatched junction nucleotides: 12.

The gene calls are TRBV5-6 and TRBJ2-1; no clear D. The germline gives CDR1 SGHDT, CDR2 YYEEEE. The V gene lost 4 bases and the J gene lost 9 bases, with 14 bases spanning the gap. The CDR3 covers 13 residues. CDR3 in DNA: TGTGCCAGCAGCGCAAGTCTCGGCGGTGAGCAGTTCTTC. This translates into CASSASLGGEQFF.

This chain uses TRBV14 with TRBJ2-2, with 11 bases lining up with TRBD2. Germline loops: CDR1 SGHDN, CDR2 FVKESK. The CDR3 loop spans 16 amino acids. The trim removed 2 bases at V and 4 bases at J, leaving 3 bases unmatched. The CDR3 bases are TGTGCCAGCAGCCAACTAGCGGGGGGAGGCACCGGGGAGCTGTTTTTT. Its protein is CASSQLAGGGTGELFF.